Below, 13 T cell receptor beta chains from the same sample are listed, as sequenced in a study of T cell responses to AZD1222 COVID-19 vaccine. Method: immunoSEQ multiplex PCR; TCRdb's copy keeps in-frame clones and lacks some. This table holds roughly 150,000 clones, 90% to 95% found once. Sequenced material: peripheral blood, taken 28 days after the second AZD1222 dose. These receptors all stem from an adult who received the AZD1222 COVID-19 vaccine.

This chain links TRBV6-5 with TRBJ2-7; TRBD2 aligns across 7 bases. Losses at the gene ends were 5 bases for V and 0 bases for J; bases not matched to a gene: 4. Germline values: CDR1 MNHEY, CDR2 SVGAGI. The CDR3 extends over 14 amino acids. The CDR3 here is CASSPWGGSYEQYF. In DNA, the CDR3 is TGTGCCAGCAGTCCCTGGGGGGGCTCCTACGAGCAGTACTTC.

This clone was counted once. J is TRBJ2-1 and V is TRBV6-5, with D possibly TRBD2 on 6 matching bases. CDR3 length: 13 amino acids. The V gene lost 5 bases and the J gene lost 6 bases, with 11 bases spanning the gap. Germline V gene lookup returns CDR1 MNHEY and CDR2 SVGAGI. CDR3 residues: CASSTSIPNEQFF. The CDR3 DNA reads TGTGCCAGCAGTACTAGCATCCCCAATGAGCAGTTCTTC.

This chain joins TRBV4-1 and TRBJ2-7; D uncertain. Germline assignment: CDR1 MGHRA and CDR2 YSYEKL. V was clipped by 3 bases and J by 9 bases, with 21 bases between them. There are 15 residues in the CDR3. The CDR3 here is CASSQVGQELKGQYF. CDR3 bases: TGCGCCAGCAGCCAGGTAGGGCAGGAACTTAAGGGGCAGTACTTC.

The rearrangement uses TRBV6-5 and TRBJ1-5, with D maybe TRBD1 (6 bases). In germline, CDR1 is MNHEY, CDR2 SVGAGI. The CDR3 runs to 14 residues. The germline V and J ends were trimmed by 8 bases and 7 bases, with 18 bases remaining between them. This CDR3 reads CASSRQVRDQPQHF. DNA of the CDR3: TGTGCCAGCTCCAGACAGGTGAGGGACCAGCCCCAGCATTTT.

This sequence joins TRBV3-1 (or the pseudogene TRBV3-2) and TRBJ2-1; 10 bases agree with TRBD2. The ends lost 4 bases at V and 4 bases at J; junction bases unmatched: 13. Looked up from germline, CDR1 is LGHDT and CDR2 is YNNKEL (reference sequence). This CDR3 comprises 18 residues. Written as DNA, the CDR3 is TGTGCCAGCAGCCCCACACGTGCTAGCGGGAGTAGTTACAATGAGCAGTTCTTC. Translation gives CASSPTRASGSSYNEQFF.

The chain uses TRBV5-4 and TRBJ2-7, with a possible D match to TRBD1 (6 bases). From germline, CDR1 is SGHNT and CDR2 YYREEE (reference sequence). V shed 4 bases and J shed 6 bases, with 11 bases lying between them. The CDR3 length is 12 residues. CDR3: CASSANRAEQYF. As DNA, the CDR3 is TGTGCCAGCAGCGCTAACAGGGCCGAGCAGTACTTC.

The V gene is TRBV6-5, the J gene TRBJ1-2; D is perhaps TRBD1 (6 bases). Germline assignment: CDR1 MNHEY and CDR2 SVGAGI. The CDR3 sequence is 14 residues long. Trimming shortened V by 6 bases and J by 4 bases, and 15 bases separated the two germline ends. The CDR3 nucleotides read TGTGCCAGCAGACTAAGGGGGAGTACCTATGGCTACACCTTC. Translated, it gives CASRLRGSTYGYTF.

The chain employs TRBV7-2 and TRBJ2-1; possible D gene TRBD2, 6 bases. Germline-derived CDR1 and CDR2 are SGHTA and FQGNSA. The V gene lost 2 bases and the J gene lost 6 bases, with 11 bases spanning the gap. There are 14 residues in the CDR3. The CDR3 DNA reads TGTGCCAGCAGCTTAATGATGGGGGGCAATGAGCAGTTCTTC. Translation: CASSLMMGGNEQFF.

The table lists this clone with a count of one. This rearrangement joins TRBV11-2 to TRBJ2-7, with 12 nucleotides matching TRBD2. Germline V gives CDR1 SGHAT, CDR2 FQNNGV. The V segment lost 5 bases and the J segment 6 bases; nucleotides outside the gene matches: 5. There are 14 residues in the CDR3. DNA of the CDR3: TGTGCCAGCAGCCTGACTAGCGGGAGCCGCGAGCAGTACTTC. This encodes CASSLTSGSREQYF.

The table lists this clone with a count of one. This chain links TRBV4-2 with TRBJ2-1; 7 bases map to TRBD1. CDR1 is LGHNA, CDR2 YNFKEQ, per germline. With V trimmed by 4 bases and J by 4 bases, 7 bases remained unmatched. This CDR3 is 15 amino acids long. CDR3 region: CASSRPGQTYNEQFF. The CDR3 DNA reads as TGTGCCAGCAGCCGACCGGGACAGACTTACAATGAGCAGTTCTTC.

The CDR3 loop is CASSQRDRGFSGELFF. CDR3 DNA sequence: TGTGCCAGCAGCCAAAGGGACAGGGGATTTTCCGGGGAGCTGTTTTTT. The chain is built from TRBV3-1 (or the pseudogene TRBV3-2) and TRBJ2-2; 10 nucleotides line up with TRBD1. Trimming at V came to 2 bases and at J to 6 bases, leaving 6 bases not matched to a gene. The CDR3 has 16 residues. From germline, CDR1 is LGHDT and CDR2 YNNKEL (reference sequence).

The chain employs TRBV19 and TRBJ1-1; D not certain. The CDR3 is 13 amino acids. Trimming left V 3 bases short and J 1 base short, with 6 bases between. Germline values: CDR1 LNHDA, CDR2 SQIVND (reference sequence). This CDR3 is CASSIGRNTEAFF. The CDR3 DNA reads as TGTGCCAGTAGTATTGGAAGGAACACTGAAGCTTTCTTT.

The chain is built from TRBV29-1 and TRBJ2-1, with D uncertain. This CDR3 comprises 11 residues. Trimming pared 7 bases from V and 15 bases from J, leaving 19 bases between. In germline, CDR1 is SQVTM, CDR2 ANQGSEA. This chain's CDR3 is CSGKGCPGPFF. The DNA for the CDR3 is TGCAGCGGTAAAGGGTGCCCAGGTCCGTTCTTC.